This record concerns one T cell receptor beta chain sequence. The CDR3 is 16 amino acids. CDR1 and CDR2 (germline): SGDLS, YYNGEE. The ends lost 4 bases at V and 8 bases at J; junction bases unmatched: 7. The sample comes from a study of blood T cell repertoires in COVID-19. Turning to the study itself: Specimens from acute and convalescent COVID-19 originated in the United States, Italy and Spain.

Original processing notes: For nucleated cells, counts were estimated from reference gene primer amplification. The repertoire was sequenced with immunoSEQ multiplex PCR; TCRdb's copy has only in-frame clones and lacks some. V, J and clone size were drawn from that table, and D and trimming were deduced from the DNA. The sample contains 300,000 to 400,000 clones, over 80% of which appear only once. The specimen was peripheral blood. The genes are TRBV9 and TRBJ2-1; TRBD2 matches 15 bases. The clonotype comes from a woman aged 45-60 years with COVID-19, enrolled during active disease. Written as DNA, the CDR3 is TGTGCCAGCAGCCTAAAAGGACTAGCGGGAGGGGATGAGCAGTTCTTC. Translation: CASSLKGLAGGDEQFF.